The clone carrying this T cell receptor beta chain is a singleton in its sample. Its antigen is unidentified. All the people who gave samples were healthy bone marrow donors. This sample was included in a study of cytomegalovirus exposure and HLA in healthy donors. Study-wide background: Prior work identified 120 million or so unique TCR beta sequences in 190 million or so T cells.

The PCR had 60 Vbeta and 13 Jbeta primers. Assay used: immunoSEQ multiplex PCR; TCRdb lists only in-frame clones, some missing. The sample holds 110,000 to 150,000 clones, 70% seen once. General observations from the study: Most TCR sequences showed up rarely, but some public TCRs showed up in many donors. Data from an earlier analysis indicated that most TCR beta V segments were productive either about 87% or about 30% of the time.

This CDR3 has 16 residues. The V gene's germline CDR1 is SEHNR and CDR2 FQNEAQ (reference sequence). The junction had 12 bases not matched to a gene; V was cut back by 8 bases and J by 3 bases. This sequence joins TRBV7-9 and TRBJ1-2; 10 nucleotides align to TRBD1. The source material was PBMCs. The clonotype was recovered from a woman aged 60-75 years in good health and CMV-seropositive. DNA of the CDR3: TGTGCCAGCTACCGACAGGGGGCTAAAATGGACTATGGCTACACCTTC. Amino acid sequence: CASYRQGAKMDYGYTF.